These 15 T cell receptor beta chains originate from one sample sequenced in a study of T-cell memory formation after mild COVID-19 (dated by TCRdb to the early 2020s). Libraries were prepared through 5' RACE. The sequencer was an Illumina NovaSeq 6000. TCRdb cleaned the public reads at Q25 with fastp, built clones with MiXCR and kept in-frame beta chains. Entries that share a CDR3 protein sequence are merged under the most common genes and DNA. This sample holds around 300,000 distinct CDR3 sequences; roughly 13% were observed only once. The top ten hold roughly a fifth of the sample. Sequences were obtained from PBMCs or a T cell subset sorted from them (not recorded which). The origin of the receptors is a man between 18 and 29 years old who had mild COVID-19 (a few samples of this study predate the infection). The sample titles of this study are shuffled in the database, so cell type and time point are left out; the donor was told from shared clones.

The CDR3 region has the DNA TGCGCCAGCAGCCTGGACGTTGGCCCGAGAGACTACACCTTC. As protein: CASSLDVGPRDYTF. V and J are TRBV4-1 and TRBJ1-2, with no clear D. Germline lookup yields CDR1 MGHRA and CDR2 YSYEKL. The CDR3 loop spans 14 amino acids. V lost 4 bases to trimming and J lost 10 bases, with 19 bases between them.

This clonotype was found a few times. This chain connects TRBV7-9 to TRBJ2-7, with 15 nucleotides matching TRBD2. The CDR3 sequence is 17 residues long. Germline-derived CDR1 and CDR2 are SEHNR and FQNEAQ (reference sequence). J gave up 0 bases and V 5 bases, and 5 bases lay outside the gene matches. CDR3 nucleotide sequence: TGTGCCAGCAGCCCAGGGACTAGCGGGGGGAGCTCCTACGAGCAGTACTTC. This sequence encodes CASSPGTSGGSSYEQYF. The full variable domain, its missing parts supplied by reference TRBV7-9 and TRBJ2-7, is DTGVSQNPRHKITKRGQNVTFRCDPISEHNRLYWYRQTLGQGPEFLTYFQNEAQLEKSRLLSDRFSAERPKGSFSTLEIQRTEQGDSAMYLCASSPGTSGGSSYEQYFGPGTRLTVT.

This clonotype showed up just a few times. The chain uses TRBV5-5 and TRBJ2-7, with a tentative D call TRBD1 (6 bases). This CDR3 contains 15 residues. The V end was cut by 4 bases, the J end by 3 bases, with 17 bases between. The germline gives CDR1 SGHKS, CDR2 YYEKEE (reference sequence). The CDR3 sequence is CASSPGIGGRYEQYF. The CDR3 region has the DNA TGTGCCAGCAGCCCGGGGATTGGGGGCCGCTACGAGCAGTACTTC. Drawing the rest from reference TRBV5-5 and TRBJ2-7, the complete variable domain is DAGVTQSPTHLIKTRGQQVTLRCSPISGHKSVSWYQQVLGQGPQFIFQYYEKEERGRGNFPDRFSARQFPNYSSELNVNALLLGDSALYLCASSPGIGGRYEQYFGPGTRLTVT.

This clonotype was counted between two and nine times. J is TRBJ1-6 and V is TRBV7-2; D gene uncertain. CDR1 is SGHTA, CDR2 FQGNSA, per germline. V was shortened by 7 bases and J by 10 bases, with 14 bases between the two germline ends. CDR3 length: 13 amino acids. In DNA form, the CDR3 reads TGTGCCAGCACCTCCCTGTACGACTCACCCCTCCACTTT. Translation: CASTSLYDSPLHF.

The sample holds a few counts of this clonotype. CDR3: CSATEGDSGYYGYTF. The CDR3 DNA follows: TGCAGTGCTACTGAGGGGGACTCCGGGTACTATGGCTACACCTTC. This chain links TRBV20-1 with TRBJ1-2, with D tentatively TRBD1 (6 bases). The CDR3 covers 15 residues. Germline-derived CDR1 and CDR2 are DFQATT and SNEGSKA (reference sequence). The V gene lost 4 bases and the J gene lost 3 bases, with 18 bases spanning the gap.

V usage is TRBV9 and J usage is TRBJ2-3, with a tentative D call TRBD2 (5 bases). CDR1 is SGDLS and CDR2 is YYNGEE in the germline V gene. Trimming stripped 7 bases from V and 2 bases from J, with 14 bases between. The CDR3 extends over 14 amino acids. CDR3 sequence: CASGERGNTDTQYF. CDR3 nucleotides: TGTGCCAGCGGAGAACGGGGAAACACAGATACGCAGTATTTT. Combining the CDR3 with reference TRBV9 and TRBJ2-3 gives the whole variable domain DSGVTQTPKHLITATGQRVTLRCSPRSGDLSVYWYQQSLDQGLQFLIQYYNGEERAKGNILERFSAQQFPDLHSELNLSSLELGDSALYFCASGERGNTDTQYFGPGTRLTVL.

This clonotype was found a few times. V usage is TRBV5-4 and J usage is TRBJ1-2; no clear D. From germline, CDR1 is SGHNT and CDR2 YYREEE (reference sequence). V gave up 4 bases and J gave up 4 bases, with 11 bases separating them. The CDR3 length is 13 residues. This chain's CDR3 is CASSGRLIYGYTF. CDR3 nucleotides: TGTGCCAGCAGCGGACGGCTAATCTATGGCTACACCTTC.

This clonotype was observed many times. The rearrangement joins TRBV5-4 to TRBJ2-2, with a possible D match to TRBD2 (6 bases). This CDR3 has 13 amino acids. The V end was cut by 2 bases, the J end by 4 bases, with 6 bases between. Germline V gene data show CDR1 as SGHNT and CDR2 as YYREEE (reference sequence). This CDR3 is CASSFGGTGELFF. CDR3 DNA sequence: TGTGCCAGCAGCTTCGGGGGCACCGGGGAGCTGTTTTTT.

The chain combines TRBV7-6 with TRBJ2-7; 7 bases are shared with TRBD2. The CDR3 runs 13 residues. Germline V gene lookup returns CDR1 SGHVS and CDR2 FNYEAQ. Unmatched junction bases numbered 4, after V lost 5 bases and J lost 3 bases. The CDR3 here is CASSQRTSYEQYF. In DNA form, the CDR3 reads TGTGCCAGCAGCCAACGGACTAGCTACGAGCAGTACTTC. Filled out from reference TRBV7-6 and TRBJ2-7, the complete variable domain reads GAGVSQSPRYKVTKRGQDVALRCDPISGHVSLYWYRQALGQGPEFLTYFNYEAQQDKSGLPNDRFSAERPEGSISTLTIQRTEQRDSAMYRCASSQRTSYEQYFGPGTRLTVT.

The table lists this clonotype with a few counts. The chain has TRBV5-1 and TRBJ1-2; D perhaps matches TRBD1 (6 bases). The CDR3 length is 15 residues. Germline loops: CDR1 SGHRS, CDR2 YFSETQ. Trimming removed 0 bases at V and 2 bases at J, with 11 bases between. CDR3 sequence (DNA): TGCGCCAGCAGCTTGGCAGGGGCTCCCAACTATGGCTACACCTTC. Encoded protein: CASSLAGAPNYGYTF.

This clonotype was counted only a few times. The rearrangement joins TRBV4-1 to TRBJ2-1; possible D gene TRBD1, 7 bases. The germline V gene has CDR1 MGHRA and CDR2 YSYEKL. The CDR3 is 13 residues long. V lost 4 bases, J lost 10 bases, and 14 bases lay in between. The CDR3 DNA reads as TGCGCCAGCAGCCCGCGGGACAGTCGCGAGCAGTTCTTC. It specifies CASSPRDSREQFF.

The chain uses TRBV19 and TRBJ1-1; D may be TRBD1 (6 bases). Trimming left V 6 bases short and J 3 bases short, with 17 bases between. The CDR3 totals 15 residues. The germline CDR1 and CDR2 sequences are LNHDA and SQIVND (reference sequence). The CDR3 DNA is TGTGCCAGTAGGACCTGGGGGCGGCAACACACTGAAGCTTTCTTT. It codes for CASRTWGRQHTEAFF.

This clonotype was seen a few times. Here the CDR3 DNA reads TGTGCCAGCAGCACGCGGACAGGGCTCTATGGCTACACCTTC. This sequence encodes CASSTRTGLYGYTF. The gene calls are TRBV12-3 or TRBV12-4 and TRBJ1-2; 8 positions agree with TRBD1. J lost 4 bases, V lost 6 bases, and 7 bases had no gene match. The CDR3 covers 14 residues.

The chain has TRBV12-3 or TRBV12-4 and TRBJ1-1, with D maybe TRBD1 (5 bases). V lost 8 bases, J lost 5 bases, and 15 bases lay in between. The CDR3 is made up of 13 amino acids. CDR3 residues: CASGIGTGTEAFF. The CDR3 nucleotides are TGTGCCAGCGGAATTGGGACGGGGACTGAAGCTTTCTTT.

This clonotype has more than one count but fewer than ten. The chain joins TRBV20-1 to TRBJ2-1; D may be TRBD2 (6 bases). This CDR3 spans 11 amino acids. Germline CDR1 is DFQATT and CDR2 is SNEGSKA (reference sequence). V lost 6 bases, J lost 6 bases, and 9 bases lay in between. CDR3 region: CSARLVNEQFF. The CDR3, as DNA: TGCAGTGCGAGACTAGTCAATGAGCAGTTCTTC.